The clone carrying this T cell receptor beta chain was recorded only once. The data are from a study of shared clonotypes between healthy human individuals. Each subset's genomic DNA was shared equally among a number of immunoSEQ plates. Template amounts of 250 to 350 ng DNA, tens of thousands of T cell genomes, were employed in unsorted PBMC replicate PCRs. Using immunoSEQ multiplex PCR, the repertoire was profiled, and TCRdb retains in-frame clones only, with some absent. The repertoire holds fewer than 500,000 clones, with 75% to 80% as singletons. Only Caucasian adults living in Nashville, Tennessee served as donors. V shed 4 bases and J 1 base; nucleotides not matched to a gene: 5. This CDR3 is built from 17 residues. Germline-derived CDR1 and CDR2 are SGHTA and FQGNSA.

Source material: PBMCs. The sequence was obtained from a middle-aged woman in good health. Some clones in this sample may be carry-over from other donors' samples. This chain links TRBV7-2 with TRBJ2-3; 13 bases are shared with TRBD2. The CDR3 sequence is CASSSRGLAGGTDTQYF. CDR3 nucleotide sequence: TGTGCCAGCAGCTCCCGCGGACTAGCGGGGGGCACAGATACGCAGTATTTT.